Below, 16 T cell receptor beta chains from the same sample are listed, as sequenced in a study of blood T cell repertoires in COVID-19. Libraries were prepared by immunoSEQ multiplex PCR; TCRdb keeps only in-frame clonotypes and omits some of them. The top ten clones hold approximately 5% of a sample with 310,000 or so clones, 87% of them seen once. The material sequenced was PBMCs or T cells enriched from blood (not recorded which). These receptors came from a woman aged 30 to 39 who had recovered from COVID-19.

Comments on this clone: Other nucleotide sequences from this sample produce the same CDR3. The chain is built from TRBV6-5 and TRBJ1-6; D gene unclear. Trimming took off 3 bases at V and 0 bases at J, with 6 bases between the two ends. The CDR3 runs to 15 residues. From germline, CDR1 is MNHEY and CDR2 SVGAGI. The CDR3 DNA sequence: TGTGCCAGCAGTTATGGTAGCTCCTATAATTCACCCCTCCACTTT. This sequence encodes CASSYGSSYNSPLHF.

The DNA of the CDR3 is TGTGCCAGTAGTCCCCTTAGCGGGGGGGGCTTTAGTGAGCAGTTCTTC. Its protein product is CASSPLSGGGFSEQFF. The chain has TRBV19 and TRBJ2-1; 11 bases match TRBD2. Per the germline V gene, CDR1 is LNHDA and CDR2 is SQIVND (reference sequence). The junction had 12 bases not matched to a gene; V was cut back by 5 bases and J by 9 bases. This CDR3 has 16 residues.

This chain connects TRBV24-1 to TRBJ2-2, with TRBD1 matching 9 bases. V shed 9 bases, J shed 5 bases, and the junction held 0 bases outside the gene matches. The CDR3 runs to 12 residues. Germline V gene data show CDR1 as KGHDR and CDR2 as SFDVKD. CDR3 DNA sequence: TGTGCCACCGGACAGGGGACCGGGGAGCTGTTTTTT. It yields the protein CATGQGTGELFF.

The V gene is TRBV7-2, the J gene TRBJ1-3, with 7 bases identical to TRBD1. Trimming removed 5 bases from V and 0 bases from J; junction bases left unmatched: 4. Germline CDR1 and CDR2: SGHTA and FQGNSA. CDR3 size: 15 residues. In DNA form, the CDR3 reads TGTGCCAGCAGCCCGCGGGACAGCTCTGGAAACACCATATATTTT. Its protein product is CASSPRDSSGNTIYF.

The chain recombines TRBV5-1 with TRBJ2-1, with unresolved D. This CDR3 spans 12 amino acids. The germline V gene encodes CDR1 SGHRS and CDR2 YFSETQ. V was pared by 0 bases and J by 7 bases, with 5 bases between. The CDR3 loop is CASSLDLNEQFF. The CDR3 nucleotides read TGCGCCAGCAGCTTGGACTTAAATGAGCAGTTCTTC.

This clone turned up a few times. This chain connects TRBV3-1 (or the pseudogene TRBV3-2) to TRBJ1-6, with TRBD1 as a possible D gene (5 bases). The germline CDR1 and CDR2 sequences are LGHDT and YNNKEL (reference sequence). With 4 bases removed from V and 0 bases from J, the gap between germline ends came to 10 bases. The CDR3 runs 16 residues. The CDR3 is CASSPGFSSYNSPLHF. The CDR3, as DNA: TGTGCCAGCAGCCCAGGGTTTAGCTCCTATAATTCACCCCTCCACTTT.

The rearrangement joins TRBV15 to TRBJ2-3; D perhaps matches TRBD1 (5 bases). This CDR3 comprises 15 residues. V was pared by 5 bases and J by 1 base, with 13 bases between. Germline V gene lookup returns CDR1 LNHNV and CDR2 YYDKDF (reference sequence). The CDR3 protein is CATSGFARGTDTQYF. CDR3 bases: TGTGCCACCAGCGGATTTGCCAGGGGCACAGATACGCAGTATTTT.

The rearrangement uses TRBV20-1 and TRBJ1-1; D may be TRBD1 (6 bases). There are 11 residues in the CDR3. Germline-derived CDR1 and CDR2 are DFQATT and SNEGSKA (reference sequence). The V gene lost 7 bases and the J gene lost 0 bases, with 6 bases spanning the gap. CDR3 in DNA: TGCAGTGGGGGGCTGAACACTGAAGCTTTCTTT. Protein sequence: CSGGLNTEAFF.

In DNA form, the CDR3 reads TGTGCCAGCAGCGCCGTTGGGACAGGGAACCGGAACACTGAAGCTTTCTTT. This gives the protein CASSAVGTGNRNTEAFF. This chain joins TRBV9 and TRBJ1-1; 9 nucleotides line up with TRBD1. This CDR3 spans 17 amino acids. Germline-derived CDR1 and CDR2 are SGDLS and YYNGEE. V was clipped by 3 bases and J by 1 base; unmatched bases: 10.

The V call is TRBV5-1, the J call TRBJ1-4; perhaps TRBD1 as D (5 bases). V lost 3 bases, J lost 8 bases, and 11 bases lay in between. The CDR3 extends over 13 amino acids. In germline, CDR1 is SGHRS, CDR2 YFSETQ. The CDR3 loop reads CASSSQGIEKLFF. The CDR3 nucleotides read TGCGCCAGCAGCTCCCAGGGTATCGAAAAACTGTTTTTT.

This chain joins TRBV3-1 (or the pseudogene TRBV3-2) and TRBJ2-3; D gene ambiguous. The ends were cut back, 4 bases at V and 0 bases at J, with 2 bases in the middle. Looked up from germline, CDR1 is LGHDT and CDR2 is YNNKEL (reference sequence). The CDR3 is made up of 12 amino acids. CDR3 DNA: TGTGCCAGCAGCCCTAGCACAGATACGCAGTATTTT. The encoded protein is CASSPSTDTQYF.

The gene calls are TRBV7-3 and TRBJ1-1; 8 bases fit TRBD1. J lost 2 bases, V lost 3 bases, and 2 bases had no gene match. CDR1 and CDR2 (germline): SGHTA, FQGTGA. The CDR3 length is 14 residues. The DNA of the CDR3 is TGTGCCAGCAGCTTTACAGGGGGAAACACTGAAGCTTTCTTT. This translates into CASSFTGGNTEAFF.

This clone was observed once. This chain connects TRBV2 to TRBJ1-4; D is uncertain. The germline gives CDR1 SNHLY, CDR2 FYNNEI. The CDR3 sequence is 15 residues long. The V end was cut by 4 bases, the J end by 8 bases, with 17 bases between. Written as DNA, the CDR3 is TGTGCCAGCAGTGGGTATGACTTACCGGGGGAAAAACTGTTTTTT. Amino acids: CASSGYDLPGEKLFF.

J is TRBJ1-1 and V is TRBV7-6, with no clear D. The V gene lost 2 bases and the J gene lost 2 bases, with 12 bases spanning the gap. Germline CDR1 reads SGHVS; CDR2 reads FNYEAQ. CDR3 length: 15 amino acids. The DNA of the CDR3 is TGTGCCAGCAGCTTAAGTATCGGAGCAAACACTGAAGCTTTCTTT. It encodes CASSLSIGANTEAFF.

The chain combines TRBV7-2 with TRBJ2-2; TRBD1 aligns across 7 bases. The germline V gene encodes CDR1 SGHTA and CDR2 FQGNSA. V trimming: 5 bases; J trimming: 6 bases; junction bases outside the gene matches: 12. The CDR3 is made up of 16 amino acids. CDR3 sequence reads: CASSPHPIQGSGELFF. CDR3 bases: TGTGCCAGCAGCCCACACCCCATACAGGGGTCCGGGGAGCTGTTTTTT.

This rearrangement joins TRBV2 to TRBJ2-7; possibly TRBD1 for D (6 bases). This CDR3 has 12 amino acids. The germline gives CDR1 SNHLY, CDR2 FYNNEI. V was shortened by 6 bases and J by 3 bases, with 9 bases between the two germline ends. The CDR3 bases are TGTGCCAGCAGAGCGGACAGCTACGAGCAGTACTTC. Encoded protein: CASRADSYEQYF.